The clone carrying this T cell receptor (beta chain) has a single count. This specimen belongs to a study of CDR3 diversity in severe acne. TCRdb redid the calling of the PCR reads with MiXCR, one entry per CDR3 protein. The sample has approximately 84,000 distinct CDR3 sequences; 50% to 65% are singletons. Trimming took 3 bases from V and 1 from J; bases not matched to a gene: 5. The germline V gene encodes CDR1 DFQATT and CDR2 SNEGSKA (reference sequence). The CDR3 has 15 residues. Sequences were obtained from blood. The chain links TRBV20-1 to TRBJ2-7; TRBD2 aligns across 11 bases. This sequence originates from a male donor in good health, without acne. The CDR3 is CSARIAGGTSYEQYF. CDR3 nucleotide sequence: TGCAGTGCTAGGATAGCGGGAGGGACTTCCTACGAGCAGTACTTC.